This T cell receptor beta chain was captured by sequencing in a study of cytomegalovirus exposure and HLA in healthy donors. Points from the study as a whole: V- and J-gene trimming of TCR beta was linked (in a later analysis) to a missense DCLRE1C variant. Relative to equally common others, HLA-associated TCR beta chains showed greater clonal expansion in a later analysis. Several of the most significant clusters appeared, in a later analysis, to be linked to common viral pathogens.

The PCR contained 60 Vbeta and 13 Jbeta primers. Repertoires were generated with immunoSEQ multiplex PCR, while TCRdb's copy carries only in-frame clones and drops some. The top ten hold 0.75% to 0.95% of the sample, which has about 160,000 clones, 87% seen once. Concerning this clone: Antigen: not known.

The source material was PBMCs. This TCR came from a woman in her twenties or thirties in good health and CMV-seronegative.

DNA of the CDR3: TGTGCCAGCGCCCCACTGGGCAGGGGGTCCGGAAACACCATATATTTT. Amino acid sequence: CASAPLGRGSGNTIYF. This sequence joins TRBV7-9 and TRBJ1-3; 7 nucleotides line up with TRBD1. J lost 4 bases, V lost 8 bases, and 14 bases had no gene match. CDR3 size: 16 residues. The germline CDR1 and CDR2 sequences are SEHNR and FQNEAQ (reference sequence).